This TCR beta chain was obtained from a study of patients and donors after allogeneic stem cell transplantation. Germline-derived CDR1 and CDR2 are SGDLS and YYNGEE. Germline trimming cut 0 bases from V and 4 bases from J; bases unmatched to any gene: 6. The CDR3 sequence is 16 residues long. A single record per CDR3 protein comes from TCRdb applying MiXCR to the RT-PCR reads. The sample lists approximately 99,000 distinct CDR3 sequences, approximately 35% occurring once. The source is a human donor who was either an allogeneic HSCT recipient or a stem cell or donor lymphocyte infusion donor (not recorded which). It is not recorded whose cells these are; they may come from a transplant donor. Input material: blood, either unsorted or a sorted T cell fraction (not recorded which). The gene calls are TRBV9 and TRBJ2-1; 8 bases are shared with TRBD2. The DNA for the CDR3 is TGTGCCAGCAGCGTAGGGGGGACTAGGGGTTACAATGAGCAGTTCTTC. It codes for CASSVGGTRGYNEQFF. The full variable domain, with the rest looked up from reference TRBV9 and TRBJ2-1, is DSGVTQTPKHLITATGQRVTLRCSPRSGDLSVYWYQQSLDQGLQFLIQYYNGEERAKGNILERFSAQQFPDLHSELNLSSLELGDSALYFCASSVGGTRGYNEQFFGPGTRLTVL.